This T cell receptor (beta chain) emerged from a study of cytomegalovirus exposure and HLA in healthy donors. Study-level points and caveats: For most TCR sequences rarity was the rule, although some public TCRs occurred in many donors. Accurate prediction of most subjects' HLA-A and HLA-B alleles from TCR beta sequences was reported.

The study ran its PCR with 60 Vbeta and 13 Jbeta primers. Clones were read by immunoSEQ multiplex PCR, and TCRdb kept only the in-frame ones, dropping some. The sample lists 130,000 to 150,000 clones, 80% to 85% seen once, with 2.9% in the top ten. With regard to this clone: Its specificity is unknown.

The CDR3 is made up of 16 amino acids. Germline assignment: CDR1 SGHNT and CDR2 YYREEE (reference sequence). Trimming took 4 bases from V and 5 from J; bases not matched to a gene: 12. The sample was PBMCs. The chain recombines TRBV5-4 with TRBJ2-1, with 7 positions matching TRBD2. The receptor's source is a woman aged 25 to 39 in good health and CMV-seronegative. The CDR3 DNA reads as TGTGCCAGCAGCAACCGGGACTGGGGGGGGGACAATGAGCAGTTCTTC. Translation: CASSNRDWGGDNEQFF.